Presented here are 22 T cell receptor beta chains from one specimen sequenced in a study of blood T cell repertoires in COVID-19. This table comes from immunoSEQ multiplex PCR, and its TCRdb copy is limited to in-frame clones, with some not included. Among hundreds of thousands of clones listed, 88% were seen once. Sequenced sample: peripheral blood. The receptors were gathered from a woman in her 40s who had recovered from COVID-19.

The chain has TRBV5-6 and TRBJ1-5; 7 bases are shared with TRBD1. The CDR3 contains 16 residues. The junction had 17 bases not matched to a gene; V was cut back by 4 bases and J by 10 bases. Germline V gene data show CDR1 as SGHDT and CDR2 as YYEEEE. CDR3 bases: TGTGCCAGCAGCGCCCAGGGACAGCCTGGGAAACATCCCCAGCATTTT. Protein: CASSAQGQPGKHPQHF.

The chain has TRBV7-2 and TRBJ1-2, with 10 nucleotides matching TRBD1. CDR3 length equals 14 residues. Germline CDR1 reads SGHTA; CDR2 reads FQGNSA. Unmatched junction bases numbered 8, after V lost 5 bases and J lost 8 bases. The CDR3: CASSRGQGENGYTF. The CDR3 DNA reads TGTGCCAGCAGCAGAGGACAGGGGGAAAACGGCTACACCTTC.

The genes are TRBV21-1 and TRBJ2-7; TRBD2 is taken as the D call from the table, unchecked against the DNA. TRBV21-1 is a documented pseudogene. The CDR3 is made up of 15 amino acids. DNA of the CDR3: TGTGCCAGCAGCCTGAGGGGGGGCACTAGTTACGAGCAGTACTTC. This translates into CASSLRGGTSYEQYF.

This clone was detected only a few times. V is TRBV7-2 and J is TRBJ2-7; D is ambiguous. Per germline, CDR1 SGHTA and CDR2 FQGNSA. This CDR3 has 15 amino acids. Trimming left V 4 bases short and J 4 bases short, with 17 bases between. CDR3 DNA sequence: TGTGCCAGCAGCTGGCGTACCGGTCAACAGTACGAGCAGTACTTC. It codes for CASSWRTGQQYEQYF.

The table lists this clone with a few counts. The chain is built from TRBV6-5 and TRBJ2-1; a possible D gene is TRBD1 (6 bases). V dropped 8 bases and J dropped 5 bases, with 16 bases sitting between them. The CDR3 is 14 amino acids. Germline assignment: CDR1 MNHEY and CDR2 SVGAGI. The CDR3 DNA sequence: TGTGCCAGCGGGACACAGGGATTCCACAATGAGCAGTTCTTC. Translation: CASGTQGFHNEQFF.

This clone was recorded only once. The DNA of the CDR3 is TGTGCCAGCAGCTTTTTCCGGGGTAGCGGCTCCTACGAGCAGTACTTC. Translated: CASSFFRGSGSYEQYF. This chain links TRBV5-4 with TRBJ2-7, with D perhaps matching TRBD2 (6 bases). V shed 2 bases and J shed 0 bases, with 15 bases lying between them. The CDR3 is 16 amino acids. Germline CDR1 reads SGHNT; CDR2 reads YYREEE (reference sequence).

This clone was observed a single time. CDR3 region: CASSPDRVEQPQHF. CDR3 nucleotide sequence: TGTGCCAGCAGCCCGGACAGGGTTGAACAGCCCCAGCATTTT. The V call is TRBV7-2, the J call TRBJ1-5; TRBD1 agrees at 8 bases. V shed 5 bases and J 7 bases; nucleotides not matched to a gene: 7. The CDR3 is 14 amino acids. Germline V lookup: CDR1 SGHTA, CDR2 FQGNSA.

This clone was seen once. V is TRBV5-8 and J is TRBJ2-7; D gene unclear. From germline, CDR1 is SGHTS and CDR2 YDEGEE. The CDR3 runs 11 residues. V was trimmed by 0 bases and J by 6 bases, leaving 4 bases between them. CDR3 nucleotide sequence: TGTGCCAGCAGCTTGGCTCCCGAGCAGTACTTC. This encodes CASSLAPEQYF.

This chain uses TRBV7-9 with TRBJ2-2, with TRBD2 matching 8 bases. Looked up from germline, CDR1 is SEHNR and CDR2 is FQNEAQ (reference sequence). This CDR3 is 16 amino acids long. The ends lost 5 bases at V and 4 bases at J; junction bases unmatched: 9. In DNA, the CDR3 is TGTGCCAGCAGCCGAATGGGACTAGAACCCACCGGGGAGCTGTTTTTT. Translated: CASSRMGLEPTGELFF.

The gene calls are TRBV18 and TRBJ2-1, with 9 bases identical to TRBD1. With V trimmed by 4 bases and J by 5 bases, 9 bases remained unmatched. This CDR3 is 16 amino acids long. CDR1 is KGHSH, CDR2 LQKENI, per germline. The CDR3 sequence: CASSRRGTGFDNEQFF. The CDR3 nucleotides are TGTGCCAGCTCACGGCGAGGGACAGGGTTTGACAATGAGCAGTTCTTC.

Turning to this clone: In the same sample, other DNA sequences code for this CDR3. The chain has TRBV11-1 and TRBJ2-7; D is uncertain. The CDR3 consists of 12 residues. The V gene lost 5 bases and the J gene lost 2 bases, with 7 bases spanning the gap. The germline V gene has CDR1 SGHAT and CDR2 FQDESV (reference sequence). In DNA form, the CDR3 reads TGTGCCAGCAGCCCCCGGGCCTACGAGCAGTACTTC. Its translation: CASSPRAYEQYF.

The rearrangement uses TRBV7-7 and TRBJ1-1; no firm D call. The germline V gene has CDR1 SSHAT and CDR2 FNYEAQ (reference sequence). The V end was cut by 4 bases, the J end by 4 bases, with 10 bases between. This CDR3 has 13 amino acids. CDR3 nucleotides: TGTGCCAGCAGCTCACAGATATCCACTGAAGCTTTCTTT. It is translated as CASSSQISTEAFF.

The V and J genes are TRBV6-6 and TRBJ2-3; tentative D call: TRBD2 (6 bases). Trimming cost V 6 bases and J 5 bases, with 15 bases left between them. The germline V gene has CDR1 MNHNY and CDR2 SVGAGI (reference sequence). The CDR3 extends over 14 amino acids. The CDR3 sequence: CASSHIVGGDTQYF. The CDR3 DNA follows: TGTGCCAGCAGCCACATTGTGGGGGGAGATACGCAGTATTTT.

V and J are TRBV6-2 or TRBV6-3 and TRBJ2-5; maybe TRBD2 (6 bases). Trimming removed 0 bases at V and 1 base at J, with 12 bases between. From germline, CDR1 is MNHEY and CDR2 SVGEGT. The CDR3 spans 16 residues. This CDR3 reads CASSYSRRGTQETQYF. The CDR3 coding sequence is TGTGCCAGCAGTTACTCGCGGAGGGGTACCCAAGAGACCCAGTACTTC.

This chain joins TRBV6-5 and TRBJ2-3; D may be TRBD2 (5 bases). Germline V gives CDR1 MNHEY, CDR2 SVGAGI. This CDR3 comprises 15 residues. V shed 4 bases and J shed 4 bases, with 15 bases lying between them. As DNA, the CDR3 is TGTGCCAGCAGTTCCAGCGCGGCGGGCCCAGATACGCAGTATTTT. It specifies CASSSSAAGPDTQYF.

The V gene is TRBV7-8, the J gene TRBJ2-5, with D maybe TRBD1 (6 bases). Germline V gene lookup returns CDR1 SGHVS and CDR2 FQNEAQ. Between the trimmed V and J ends, which lost 2 bases and 5 bases, there was a span of 15 bases. The CDR3 is 15 residues long. The DNA for the CDR3 is TGTGCCAGCAGCTTATCGGTGGGGCAGGGGGAGACCCAGTACTTC. It specifies CASSLSVGQGETQYF.

The rearrangement uses TRBV10-3 and TRBJ1-5; D is unresolved. Per the germline V gene, CDR1 is ENHRY and CDR2 is SYGVKD. The CDR3 runs 16 residues. V lost 0 bases and J lost 2, with 11 bases in between. The CDR3 spells CAISESTRAGNQPQHF. CDR3 nucleotide sequence: TGTGCCATCAGTGAGTCGACTAGGGCAGGCAATCAGCCCCAGCATTTT.

This chain uses TRBV3-1 (or the pseudogene TRBV3-2) with TRBJ1-5; tentative D call: TRBD1 (6 bases). The CDR3 contains 16 residues. Germline lookup yields CDR1 LGHDT and CDR2 YNNKEL (reference sequence). The V gene lost 4 bases and the J gene lost 7 bases, with 20 bases spanning the gap. The CDR3 is CASSPRGGGGQQPQHF. The DNA for the CDR3 is TGTGCCAGCAGCCCCCGGGGAGGGGGAGGGCAACAGCCCCAGCATTTT.

The chain links TRBV29-1 to TRBJ2-7; D call uncertain. This CDR3 is built from 12 residues. The germline V and J ends were trimmed by 3 bases and 5 bases, with 11 bases remaining between them. Germline-derived CDR1 and CDR2 are SQVTM and ANQGSEA. CDR3 loop: CSVEVGRNEQYF. CDR3 nucleotide sequence: TGCAGCGTTGAGGTGGGCAGAAACGAGCAGTACTTC.

The rearrangement links TRBV20-1 to TRBJ1-2; D is unresolved. V was pared by 3 bases and J by 6 bases, with 11 bases between. Germline CDR1 is DFQATT and CDR2 is SNEGSKA (reference sequence). The CDR3 runs 12 residues. The CDR3, as DNA: TGCAGTGCTAGTACAGTAATACATGGCTACACCTTC. Protein sequence: CSASTVIHGYTF.

The rearrangement joins TRBV5-1 to TRBJ2-7, with 10 bases that match TRBD2. This CDR3 region has 16 residues. CDR1 is SGHRS, CDR2 YFSETQ, per germline. The trim removed 0 bases at V and 2 bases at J, leaving 5 bases unmatched. The CDR3 nucleotides are TGCGCCAGCAGCTTGGGGGCTAGCGGGAGTACCTACGAGCAGTACTTC. Translated: CASSLGASGSTYEQYF.

This clone was observed a handful of times. The CDR3 region has the DNA TGTGCCAGCAGGGGGGAGGGGTGGGGATCACCCCTCCACTTT. Its translation: CASRGEGWGSPLHF. V is TRBV6-5 and J is TRBJ1-6; maybe TRBD1 (5 bases). This CDR3 region has 14 residues. Trimming shortened V by 6 bases and J by 10 bases, and 16 bases separated the two germline ends. CDR1 and CDR2 (germline): MNHEY, SVGAGI.